This record concerns one T cell receptor beta chain sequence. Libraries were prepared by immunoSEQ multiplex PCR; TCRdb keeps only in-frame clonotypes and omits some of them. This table has 440,000 or so clones, 90% appearing once. These data belong to a study of Ad26.COV2.S vaccination and SARS-CoV-2 variants. Described treatment: over 15 received Ad26.COV2.S at low or high dose, single or two shots; roughly 5 received placebo; per-sample allocation not given. Material that was analyzed had been drawn on day 63 after the first vaccine or placebo injection. Recruitment in Boston yielded a donor of adult age, 18-55 years. Spike of the Wuhan-strain SARS-CoV-2 was expressed by an Ad26 vector, which formed the vaccine. The sequence was collected from a person between 18 and 60 years old who received the Ad26.COV2.S COVID-19 vaccine or a placebo. The material was peripheral blood, obtained in a trial of Ad26.COV2.S vaccine versus placebo.

The CDR3 sequence: CASRHRGGSYEQYF. The CDR3 nucleotides read TGTGCCAGCAGGCACCGAGGGGGATCCTACGAGCAGTACTTC. The gene calls are TRBV6-5 and TRBJ2-7; D possibly corresponds to TRBD1 (6 bases). The CDR3 has 14 residues. CDR1 is MNHEY, CDR2 SVGAGI, per germline. V lost 6 bases, J lost 1 base, and 13 bases lay in between.